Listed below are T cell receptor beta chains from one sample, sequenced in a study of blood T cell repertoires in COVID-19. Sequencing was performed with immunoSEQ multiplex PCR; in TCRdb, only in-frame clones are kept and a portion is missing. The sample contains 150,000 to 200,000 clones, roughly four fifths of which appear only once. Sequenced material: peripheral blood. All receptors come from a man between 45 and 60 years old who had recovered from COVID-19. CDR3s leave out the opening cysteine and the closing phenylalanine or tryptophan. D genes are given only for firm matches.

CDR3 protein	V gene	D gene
SAGTYEQY	TRBV20-1	.
ASSLEPVNSLSTDTQY	TRBV5-1	.
ASSLAGVNTGELF	TRBV11-2	TRBD2
ATSDVGTGGFGELF	TRBV24-1	TRBD1
SVVSSGAYGYT	TRBV29-1	.
ASSPTNTEAF	TRBV7-9	.
ASNFDTDQPQH	TRBV7-8	.
ASSEGAISTDTQY	TRBV5-1	TRBD1
ASSVTGTFKLELGYEQY	TRBV23-1	.
ASSRTQGYEQY	TRBV27	.